The TCR beta chain described here comes from a study of PD-1 blockade in classical Hodgkin lymphoma. Overall study results and limits: The CD4+ diversity rise by C4D1 was clearest in complete responders. Partial responders and progressors had significantly lower baseline TCR diversity.

Every patient was affected by relapse after autologous stem cell transplantation, while exposure to brentuximab vedotin was not uniform. TCRdb keeps only in-frame clones here, not all; method: immunoSEQ multiplex PCR. Of about 50,000 clones listed, around 70% are singletons. CDR1 is SGHRS, CDR2 YFSETQ, per germline. The CDR3 length is 14 residues. Unmatched junction bases numbered 5, after V lost 2 bases and J lost 8 bases. Points on this clone: Its specificity is not known.

The V call is TRBV5-1, the J call TRBJ2-4; TRBD1 aligns across 9 bases. This clonotype was sampled from a human donor with classical Hodgkin lymphoma. This sample comprised peripheral blood mononuclear cells (PBMCs), obtained at baseline. This chain's CDR3 is CASSFTGGLDIQYF. As DNA, the CDR3 is TGCGCCAGCAGCTTTACAGGGGGCTTAGACATTCAGTACTTC.